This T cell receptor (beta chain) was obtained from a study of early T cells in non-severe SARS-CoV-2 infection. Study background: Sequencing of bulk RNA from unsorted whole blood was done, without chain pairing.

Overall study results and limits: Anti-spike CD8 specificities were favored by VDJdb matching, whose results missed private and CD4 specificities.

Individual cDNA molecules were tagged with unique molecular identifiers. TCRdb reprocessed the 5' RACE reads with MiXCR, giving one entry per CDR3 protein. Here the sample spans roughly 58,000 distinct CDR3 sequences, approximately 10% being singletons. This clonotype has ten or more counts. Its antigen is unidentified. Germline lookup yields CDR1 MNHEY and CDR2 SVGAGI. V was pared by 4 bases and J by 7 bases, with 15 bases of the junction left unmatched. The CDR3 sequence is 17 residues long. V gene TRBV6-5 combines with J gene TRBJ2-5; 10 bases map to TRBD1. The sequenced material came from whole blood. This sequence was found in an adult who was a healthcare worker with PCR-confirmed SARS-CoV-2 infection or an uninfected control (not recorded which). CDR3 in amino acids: CASSSTAPGQGLGTQYF. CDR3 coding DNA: TGTGCCAGCAGTTCCACCGCACCGGGACAGGGGCTGGGGACCCAGTACTTC.